This is a list of T cell receptor beta chains from one sample in a study of T cell clones after liver transplantation. TCRdb's table, derived via immunoSEQ multiplex PCR, lists solely in-frame clones and lacks some. The sample has 9,500 to 15,000 clones; roughly 74% are singletons. The sequencing used CD8+ T cells from blood, collected at the 22-month timepoint. All receptors come from a human patient who received a liver transplant. Some T cells may be the graft donor's. Both conserved end residues are part of each CDR3. The D gene is left open where the match is weak. Not every row has a clone size; where given, it reads once, few, many or a size class.

v_call	clone_size	j_call	d_call	cdr3_aa	cdr3_nt
TRBV27	.	TRBJ2-3	.	CASSSDLTDTQYF	TGTGCCAGCAGTTCGGACCTCACAGATACGCAGTATTTT
TRBV28	.	TRBJ2-7	.	CASRDPGTDPYEQYF	TGTGCCAGCAGAGACCCCGGGACTGACCCTTACGAGCAGTACTTC
TRBV9	.	TRBJ2-6	.	CASSAISSGANVLTF	TGTGCCAGCAGCGCCATATCGTCTGGGGCCAACGTCCTGACTTTC
TRBV7-9	.	TRBJ2-7	.	CASSRLGEQYF	TGTGCCAGCAGCAGACTTGGAGAGCAGTACTTC
TRBV5-6	.	TRBJ2-5	.	CASSPDSQETQYF	TGTGCCAGCAGCCCGGACAGTCAAGAGACCCAGTACTTC
TRBV4-1	medium-sized	TRBJ2-3	TRBD1	CASRQQGFSTDTQYF	TGCGCCAGCAGACAACAGGGGTTTAGCACAGATACGCAGTATTTT
TRBV27	.	TRBJ2-3	.	CASSYAEPDTQYF	TGTGCCAGCAGTTACGCAGAGCCAGATACGCAGTATTTT
TRBV9	.	TRBJ2-3	TRBD2	CASSVVSSGGNTDTQYF	TGTGCCAGCAGCGTAGTCTCTAGCGGGGGAAACACAGATACGCAGTATTTT
TRBV28	medium-sized	TRBJ2-3	TRBD1	CASSFRDSKKDTQYF	TGTGCCAGCAGTTTTCGGGACAGTAAGAAAGATACGCAGTATTTT
TRBV27	.	TRBJ2-1	.	CATKPQRGGNNEQFF	TGTGCCACCAAACCTCAAAGGGGGGGGAACAATGAGCAGTTCTTC
TRBV9	.	TRBJ2-7	.	CASSVGVDVSYEQYF	TGTGCCAGCAGCGTAGGTGTGGACGTCTCCTACGAGCAGTACTTC
TRBV30	medium-sized	TRBJ2-3	TRBD2	CAWRSGSSGRAGSVTDTQYF	TGTGCCTGGAGGTCCGGGTCTAGCGGGAGGGCCGGGAGTGTCACAGATACGCAGTATTTT
TRBV9	.	TRBJ2-2	.	CASSGPNTGELFF	TGTGCCAGCAGCGGCCCCAACACCGGGGAGCTGTTTTTT
TRBV6-6	.	TRBJ1-2	TRBD1	CASSYHTGTGAYGYTF	TGTGCCAGCAGTTACCATACCGGGACAGGAGCCTATGGCTACACCTTC
TRBV4-3	.	TRBJ1-1	.	CASSPGQINTEAFF	TGCGCCAGCAGCCCGGGCCAGATTAACACTGAAGCTTTCTTT
TRBV13	once	TRBJ2-1	.	CASSYPDEQFF	TGTGCCAGCAGTTACCCGGATGAGCAGTTCTTC
TRBV7-2	.	TRBJ2-3	TRBD2	CASSFFSGGRADTQYF	TGTGCCAGCAGCTTCTTTAGCGGGGGGAGGGCAGATACGCAGTATTTT
TRBV2	.	TRBJ2-3	.	CASSPTGKGTDTQYF	TGTGCCAGCAGTCCAACAGGGAAGGGCACAGATACGCAGTATTTT
TRBV10-3	.	TRBJ2-5	.	CAISEGGDMKTQYF	TGTGCCATCAGTGAAGGGGGAGACATGAAGACCCAGTACTTC
TRBV11-3	.	TRBJ2-1	.	CASSPAGEGAYNEQFF	TGTGCCAGCAGTCCTGCGGGGGAGGGGGCCTACAATGAGCAGTTCTTC
TRBV2	.	TRBJ2-1	TRBD2	CASRAPGSGRALYNEQFF	TGTGCCAGCAGAGCGCCAGGTAGCGGGAGGGCCTTGTACAATGAGCAGTTCTTC
TRBV7-9	once	TRBJ2-7	.	CASRENSSYEQYF	TGTGCCAGCAGGGAGAACAGCTCCTACGAGCAGTACTTC
TRBV4-1	once	TRBJ2-1	.	CASSQDRFNEQFF	TGCGCCAGCAGCCAAGATAGGTTTAATGAGCAGTTCTTC
TRBV6-5	.	TRBJ2-1	TRBD1	CASSYGTGGEQFF	TGTGCCAGCAGTTACGGGACAGGGGGTGAGCAGTTCTTC
TRBV5-4	.	TRBJ2-7	TRBD1	CASSSGQSSYEQYF	TGTGCCAGCAGCTCGGGACAGTCTTCCTACGAGCAGTACTTC
TRBV9	.	TRBJ2-3	TRBD2	CASSLSSGGSTDTQYF	TGTGCCAGCAGCCTGAGTAGCGGGGGATCCACAGATACGCAGTATTTT
TRBV5-6	.	TRBJ2-7	TRBD1	CASSLGQALYEQYF	TGTGCCAGCAGCTTAGGACAGGCCCTATACGAGCAGTACTTC
TRBV7-2	.	TRBJ1-5	.	CASRGGLGISNQPQHF	TGTGCCAGCAGGGGGGGGCTTGGGATTAGCAATCAGCCCCAGCATTTT
TRBV28	.	TRBJ1-1	TRBD1	CASSTWTGGYTEAFF	TGTGCCAGCAGTACCTGGACAGGGGGCTACACTGAAGCTTTCTTT